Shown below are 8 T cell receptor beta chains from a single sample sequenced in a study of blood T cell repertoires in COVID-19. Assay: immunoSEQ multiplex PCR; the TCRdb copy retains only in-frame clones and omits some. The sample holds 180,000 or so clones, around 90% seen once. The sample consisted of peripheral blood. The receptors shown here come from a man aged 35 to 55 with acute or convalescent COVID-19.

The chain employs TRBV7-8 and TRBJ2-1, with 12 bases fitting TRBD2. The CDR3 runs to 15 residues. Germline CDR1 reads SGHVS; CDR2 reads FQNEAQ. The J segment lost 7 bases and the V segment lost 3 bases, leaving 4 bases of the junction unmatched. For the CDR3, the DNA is TGTGCCAGCAGCTTCACTAGCGGGGGGTTTAATGAGCAGTTCTTC. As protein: CASSFTSGGFNEQFF. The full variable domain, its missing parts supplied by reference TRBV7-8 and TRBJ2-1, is GAGVSQSPRYKVAKRGQDVALRCDPISGHVSLFWYQQALGQGPEFLTYFQNEAQLDKSGLPSDRFFAERPEGSVSTLKIQRTQQEDSAVYLCASSFTSGGFNEQFFGPGTRLTVL.

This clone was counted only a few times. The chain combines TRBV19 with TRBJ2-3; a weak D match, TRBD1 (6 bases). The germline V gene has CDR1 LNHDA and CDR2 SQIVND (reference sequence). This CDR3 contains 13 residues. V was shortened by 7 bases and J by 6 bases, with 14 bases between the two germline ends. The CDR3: CASNNRVLDTQYF. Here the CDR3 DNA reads TGTGCCAGTAACAACAGGGTTCTGGATACGCAGTATTTT.

The CDR3 DNA sequence: TGTGCCAGCAGAAGGGACAGCAGCAATCAGCCCCAGCATTTT. Translated, it gives CASRRDSSNQPQHF. The chain combines TRBV6-4 with TRBJ1-5, with 7 bases that match TRBD1. CDR3 length: 14 amino acids. CDR1 and CDR2 (germline): MRHNA, SNTAGT. Unmatched junction bases numbered 3, after V lost 6 bases and J lost 1 base.

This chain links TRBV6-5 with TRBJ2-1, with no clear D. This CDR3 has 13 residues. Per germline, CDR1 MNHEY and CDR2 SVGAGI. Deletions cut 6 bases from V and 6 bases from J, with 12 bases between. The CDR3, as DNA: TGTGCCAGCAGACCTACAGAAATCAATGAGCAGTTCTTC. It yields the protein CASRPTEINEQFF.

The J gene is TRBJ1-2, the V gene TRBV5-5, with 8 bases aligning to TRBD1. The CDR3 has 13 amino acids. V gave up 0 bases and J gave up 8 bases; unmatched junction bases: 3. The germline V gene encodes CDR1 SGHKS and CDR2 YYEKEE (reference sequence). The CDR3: CASSLATGEGYTF. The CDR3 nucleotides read TGTGCCAGCAGCTTGGCGACAGGGGAGGGCTACACCTTC.

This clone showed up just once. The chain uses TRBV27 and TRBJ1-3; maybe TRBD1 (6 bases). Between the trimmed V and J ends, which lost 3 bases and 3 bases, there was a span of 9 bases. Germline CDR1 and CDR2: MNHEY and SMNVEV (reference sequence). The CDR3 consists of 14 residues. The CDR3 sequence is CASSLGRGGNTIYF. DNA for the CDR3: TGTGCCAGCAGTTTGGGCAGGGGTGGAAACACCATATATTTT.

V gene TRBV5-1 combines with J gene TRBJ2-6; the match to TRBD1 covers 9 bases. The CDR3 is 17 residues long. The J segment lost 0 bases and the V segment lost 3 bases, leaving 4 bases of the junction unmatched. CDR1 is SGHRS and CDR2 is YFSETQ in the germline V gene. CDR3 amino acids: CASSWTGALSGANVLTF. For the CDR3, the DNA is TGCGCCAGCAGCTGGACAGGGGCCCTCTCTGGGGCCAACGTCCTGACTTTC.

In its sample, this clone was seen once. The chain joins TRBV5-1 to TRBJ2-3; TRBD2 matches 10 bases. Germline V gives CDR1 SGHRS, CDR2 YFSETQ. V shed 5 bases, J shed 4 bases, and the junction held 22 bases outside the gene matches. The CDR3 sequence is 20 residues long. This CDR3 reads CASRLNPWASGGREPDTQYF. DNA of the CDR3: TGCGCCAGCAGGCTGAACCCTTGGGCTAGCGGGGGCAGGGAGCCAGATACGCAGTATTTT.